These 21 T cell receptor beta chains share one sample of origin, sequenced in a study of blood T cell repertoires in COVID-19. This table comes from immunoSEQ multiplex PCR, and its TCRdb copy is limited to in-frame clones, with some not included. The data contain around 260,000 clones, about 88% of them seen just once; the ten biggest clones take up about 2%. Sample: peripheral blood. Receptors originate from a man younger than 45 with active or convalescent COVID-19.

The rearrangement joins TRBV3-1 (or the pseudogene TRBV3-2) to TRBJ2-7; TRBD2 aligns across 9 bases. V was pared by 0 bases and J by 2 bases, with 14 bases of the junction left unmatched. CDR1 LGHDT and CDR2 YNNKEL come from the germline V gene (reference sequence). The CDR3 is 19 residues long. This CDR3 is CASSQDSNRGTSRAYEQYF. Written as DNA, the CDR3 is TGTGCCAGCAGCCAAGATTCGAATAGAGGGACTAGCAGAGCCTACGAGCAGTACTTC.

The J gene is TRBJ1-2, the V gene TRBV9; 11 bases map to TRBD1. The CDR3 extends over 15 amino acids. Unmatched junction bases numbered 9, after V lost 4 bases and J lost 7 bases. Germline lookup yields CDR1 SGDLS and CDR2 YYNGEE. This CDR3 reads CASSIMDRGLGGYTF. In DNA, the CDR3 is TGTGCCAGCAGCATTATGGACAGGGGGCTCGGTGGCTACACCTTC.

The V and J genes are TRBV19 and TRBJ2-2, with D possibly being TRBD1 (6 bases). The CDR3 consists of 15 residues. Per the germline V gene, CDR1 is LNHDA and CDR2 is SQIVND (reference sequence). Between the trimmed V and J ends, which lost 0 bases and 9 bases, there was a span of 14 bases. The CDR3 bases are TGTGCCAGTAGTATAGACGGACAGACCCACCGGGAGCTGTTTTTT. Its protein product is CASSIDGQTHRELFF.

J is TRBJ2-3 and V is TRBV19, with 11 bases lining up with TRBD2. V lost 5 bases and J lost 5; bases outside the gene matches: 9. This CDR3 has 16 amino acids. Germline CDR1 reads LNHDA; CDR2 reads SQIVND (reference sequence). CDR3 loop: CASSDRLAGTGDTQYF. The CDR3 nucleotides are TGTGCCAGTAGTGACAGACTAGCGGGGACCGGAGATACGCAGTATTTT.

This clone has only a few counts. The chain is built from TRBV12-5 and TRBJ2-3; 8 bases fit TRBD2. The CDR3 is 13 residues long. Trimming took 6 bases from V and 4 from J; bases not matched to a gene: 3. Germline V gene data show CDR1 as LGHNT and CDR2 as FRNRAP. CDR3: CASGQLAADTQYF. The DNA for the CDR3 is TGTGCTAGTGGCCAACTAGCGGCAGATACGCAGTATTTT.

The CDR3 sequence: CASSPADMNTEAFF. The CDR3 region has the DNA TGTGCCAGCTCACCTGCAGATATGAACACTGAAGCTTTCTTT. V gene TRBV18 combines with J gene TRBJ1-1; no definite D call. This CDR3 has 14 residues. Looked up from germline, CDR1 is KGHSH and CDR2 is LQKENI. V lost 3 bases to trimming and J lost 0 bases, with 8 bases between them. Looking up the rest from reference TRBV18 and TRBJ1-1 gives the full variable domain: NAGVMQNPRHLVRRRGQEARLRCSPMKGHSHVYWYRQLPEEGLKFMVYLQKENIIDESGMPKERFSAEFPKEGPSILRIQQVVRGDSAAYFCASSPADMNTEAFFGQGTRLTVV.

DNA of the CDR3: TGCGCCAGCAGTTATTCTAGCGGGTCCGGCGAGACCCAGTACTTC. It is translated as CASSYSSGSGETQYF. The chain links TRBV10-2 to TRBJ2-5; TRBD2 agrees at 8 bases. The CDR3 covers 15 residues. V lost 5 bases and J lost 5; bases outside the gene matches: 10. The germline CDR1 and CDR2 sequences are WSHSY and SAAADI.

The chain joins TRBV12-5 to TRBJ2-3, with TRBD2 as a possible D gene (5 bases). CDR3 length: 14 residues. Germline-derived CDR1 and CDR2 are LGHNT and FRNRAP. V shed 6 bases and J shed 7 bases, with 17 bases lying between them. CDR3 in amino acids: CASGAGQPPNTQYF. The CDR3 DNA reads TGTGCTAGTGGGGCGGGTCAGCCGCCGAATACGCAGTATTTT. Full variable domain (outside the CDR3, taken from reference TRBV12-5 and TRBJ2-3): DARVTQTPRHKVTEMGQEVTMRCQPILGHNTVFWYRQTMMQGLELLAYFRNRAPLDDSGMPKDRFSAEMPDATLATLKIQPSEPRDSAVYFCASGAGQPPNTQYFGPGTRLTVL.

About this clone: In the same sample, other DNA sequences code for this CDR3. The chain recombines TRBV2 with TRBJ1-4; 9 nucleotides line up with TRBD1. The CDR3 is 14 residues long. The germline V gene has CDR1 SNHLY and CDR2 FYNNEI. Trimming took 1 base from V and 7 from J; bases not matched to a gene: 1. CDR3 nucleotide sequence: TGTGCCAGCAGTGAAGACAGGGGGCGTGAAAAACTGTTTTTT. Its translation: CASSEDRGREKLFF. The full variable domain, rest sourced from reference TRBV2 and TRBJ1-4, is EPEVTQTPSHQVTQMGQEVILRCVPISNHLYFYWYRQILGQKVEFLVSFYNNEISEKSEIFDDQFSVERPDGSNFTLKIRSTKLEDSAMYFCASSEDRGREKLFFGSGTQLSVL.

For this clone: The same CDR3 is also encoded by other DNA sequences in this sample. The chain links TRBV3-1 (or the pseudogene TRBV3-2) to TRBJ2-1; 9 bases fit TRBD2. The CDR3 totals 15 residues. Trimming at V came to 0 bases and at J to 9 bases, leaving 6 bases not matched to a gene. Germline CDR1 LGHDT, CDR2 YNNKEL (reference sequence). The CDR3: CASSQDLAGRGEQFF. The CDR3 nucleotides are TGTGCCAGCAGCCAAGATCTAGCGGGGAGGGGTGAGCAGTTCTTC.

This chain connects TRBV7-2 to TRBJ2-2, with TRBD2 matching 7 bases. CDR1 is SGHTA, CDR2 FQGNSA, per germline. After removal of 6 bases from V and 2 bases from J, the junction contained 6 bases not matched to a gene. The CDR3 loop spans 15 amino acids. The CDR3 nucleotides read TGTGCCAGCAGATATCGGGGGGAAAACACCGGGGAGCTGTTTTTT. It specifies CASRYRGENTGELFF. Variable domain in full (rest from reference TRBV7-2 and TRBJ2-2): GAGVSQSPSNKVTEKGKDVELRCDPISGHTALYWYRQSLGQGLEFLIYFQGNSAPDKSGLPSDRFSAERTGGSVSTLTIQRTQQEDSAVYLCASRYRGENTGELFFGEGSRLTVL.

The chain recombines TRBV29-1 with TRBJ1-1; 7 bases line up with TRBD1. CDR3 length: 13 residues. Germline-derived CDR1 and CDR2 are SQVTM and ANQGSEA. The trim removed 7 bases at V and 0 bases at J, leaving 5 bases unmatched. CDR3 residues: CSAAGTVNTEAFF. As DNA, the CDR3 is TGCAGCGCGGCCGGGACAGTGAACACTGAAGCTTTCTTT.

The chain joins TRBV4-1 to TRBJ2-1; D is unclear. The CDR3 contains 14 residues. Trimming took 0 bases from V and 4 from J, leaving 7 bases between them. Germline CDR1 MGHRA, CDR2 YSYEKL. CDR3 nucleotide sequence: TGCGCCAGCAGCCAAGATGGCAGTTACAATGAGCAGTTCTTC. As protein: CASSQDGSYNEQFF.

CDR3 coding DNA: TGTGCCAGCAGCCTCCGGACAGGACTGGCCTACGAGCAGTACTTC. Translation: CASSLRTGLAYEQYF. The rearrangement links TRBV5-5 to TRBJ2-7; 7 nucleotides line up with TRBD1. Trimming at V came to 4 bases and at J to 2 bases, leaving 9 bases not matched to a gene. The germline V gene has CDR1 SGHKS and CDR2 YYEKEE (reference sequence). The CDR3 loop spans 15 amino acids. The variable domain in full, with the rest retrieved from reference TRBV5-5 and TRBJ2-7, is DAGVTQSPTHLIKTRGQQVTLRCSPISGHKSVSWYQQVLGQGPQFIFQYYEKEERGRGNFPDRFSARQFPNYSSELNVNALLLGDSALYLCASSLRTGLAYEQYFGPGTRLTVT.

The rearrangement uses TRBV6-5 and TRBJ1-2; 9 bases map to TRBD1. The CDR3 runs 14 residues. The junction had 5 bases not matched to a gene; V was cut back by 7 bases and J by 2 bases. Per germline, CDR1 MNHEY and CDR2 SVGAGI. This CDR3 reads CASKRTGENYGYTF. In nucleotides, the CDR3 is TGTGCCAGCAAGCGGACAGGGGAGAACTATGGCTACACCTTC.

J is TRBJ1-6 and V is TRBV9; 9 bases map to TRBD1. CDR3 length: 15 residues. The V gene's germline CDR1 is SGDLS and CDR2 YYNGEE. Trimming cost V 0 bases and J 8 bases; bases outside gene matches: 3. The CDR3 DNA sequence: TGTGCCAGCAGCGTAGAGGGGGACAGGGATTCACCCCTCCACTTT. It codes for CASSVEGDRDSPLHF.

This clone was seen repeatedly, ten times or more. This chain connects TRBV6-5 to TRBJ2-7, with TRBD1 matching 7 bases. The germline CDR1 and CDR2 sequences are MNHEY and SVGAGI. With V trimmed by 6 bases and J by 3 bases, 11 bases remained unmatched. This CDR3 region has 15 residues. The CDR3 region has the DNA TGTGCCAGCAGCCAACCCGGGACAGACAACTACGAGCAGTACTTC. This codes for CASSQPGTDNYEQYF.

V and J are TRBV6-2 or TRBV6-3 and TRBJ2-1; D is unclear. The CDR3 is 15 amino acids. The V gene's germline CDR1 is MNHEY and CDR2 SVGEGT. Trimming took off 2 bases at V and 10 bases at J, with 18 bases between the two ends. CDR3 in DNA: TGTGCCAGCAGTTACAGCAGACTTCCTCGGCTGGAGCAGTTCTTC. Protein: CASSYSRLPRLEQFF.

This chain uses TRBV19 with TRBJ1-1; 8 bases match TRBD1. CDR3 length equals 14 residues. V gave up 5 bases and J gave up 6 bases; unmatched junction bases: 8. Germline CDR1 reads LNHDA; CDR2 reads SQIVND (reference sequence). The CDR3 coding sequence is TGTGCCAGTAGTCTGAGGACAGGGAAAGCTGAAGCTTTCTTT. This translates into CASSLRTGKAEAFF.

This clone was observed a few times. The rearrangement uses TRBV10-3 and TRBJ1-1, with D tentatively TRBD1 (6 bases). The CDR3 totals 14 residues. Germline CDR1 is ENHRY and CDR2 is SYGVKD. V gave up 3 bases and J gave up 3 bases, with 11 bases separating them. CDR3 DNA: TGTGCCATCAGTGAAGGACAGCCCTACACTGAAGCTTTCTTT. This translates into CAISEGQPYTEAFF.

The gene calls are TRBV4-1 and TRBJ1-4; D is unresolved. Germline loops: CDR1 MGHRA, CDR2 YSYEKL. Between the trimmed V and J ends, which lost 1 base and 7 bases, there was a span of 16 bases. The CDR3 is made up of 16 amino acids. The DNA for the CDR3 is TGCGCCAGCAGCCAAGTTGCTTCCGGGGAGGGTGAAAAACTGTTTTTT. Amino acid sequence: CASSQVASGEGEKLFF.